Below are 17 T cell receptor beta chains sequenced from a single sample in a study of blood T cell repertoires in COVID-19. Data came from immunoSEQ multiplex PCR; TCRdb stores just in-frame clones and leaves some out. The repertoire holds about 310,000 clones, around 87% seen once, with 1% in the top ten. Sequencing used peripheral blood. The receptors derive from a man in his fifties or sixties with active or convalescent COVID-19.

The CDR3 is CASSLDSPNYGYTF. The DNA for the CDR3 is TGCGCCAGCAGCCTGGACAGCCCTAACTATGGCTACACCTTC. The V and J genes are TRBV5-1 and TRBJ1-2; TRBD1 is a possible D gene (6 bases). The germline CDR1 and CDR2 sequences are SGHRS and YFSETQ. With 4 bases removed from V and 0 bases from J, the gap between germline ends came to 10 bases. This CDR3 is built from 14 residues. The entire variable domain, with the rest obtained from reference TRBV5-1 and TRBJ1-2, is as follows: KAGVTQTPRYLIKTRGQQVTLSCSPISGHRSVSWYQQTPGQGLQFLFEYFSETQRNKGNFPGRFSGRQFSNSRSEMNVSTLELGDSALYLCASSLDSPNYGYTFGSGTRLTVV.

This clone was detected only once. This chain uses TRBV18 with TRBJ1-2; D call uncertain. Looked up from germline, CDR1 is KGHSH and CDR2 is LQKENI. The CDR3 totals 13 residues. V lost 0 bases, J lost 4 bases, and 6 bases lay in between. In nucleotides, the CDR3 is TGTGCCAGCTCACCACCGGCAGTCTATGGCTACACCTTC. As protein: CASSPPAVYGYTF. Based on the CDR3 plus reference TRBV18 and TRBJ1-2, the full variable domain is NAGVMQNPRHLVRRRGQEARLRCSPMKGHSHVYWYRQLPEEGLKFMVYLQKENIIDESGMPKERFSAEFPKEGPSILRIQQVVRGDSAAYFCASSPPAVYGYTFGSGTRLTVV.

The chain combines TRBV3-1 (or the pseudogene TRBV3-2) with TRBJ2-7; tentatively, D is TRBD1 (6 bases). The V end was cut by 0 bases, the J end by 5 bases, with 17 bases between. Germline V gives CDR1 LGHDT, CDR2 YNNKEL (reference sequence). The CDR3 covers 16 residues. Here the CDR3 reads CASSQDPAGAAHEQYF. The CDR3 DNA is TGTGCCAGCAGCCAAGATCCCGCAGGGGCGGCCCACGAGCAGTACTTC.

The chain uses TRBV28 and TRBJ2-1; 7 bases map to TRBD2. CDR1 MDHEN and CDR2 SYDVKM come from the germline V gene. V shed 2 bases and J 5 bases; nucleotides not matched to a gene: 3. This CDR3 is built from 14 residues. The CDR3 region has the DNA TGTGCCAGCAGTTTACCGGGGGGTCACAATGAGCAGTTCTTC. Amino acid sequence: CASSLPGGHNEQFF.

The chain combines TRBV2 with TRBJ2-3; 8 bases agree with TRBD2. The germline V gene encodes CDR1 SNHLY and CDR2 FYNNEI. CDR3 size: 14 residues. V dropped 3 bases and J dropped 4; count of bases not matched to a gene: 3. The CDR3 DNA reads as TGTGCCAGCAGTGAGGGACTAGGCGCAGATACGCAGTATTTT. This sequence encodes CASSEGLGADTQYF. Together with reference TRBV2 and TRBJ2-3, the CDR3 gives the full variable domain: EPEVTQTPSHQVTQMGQEVILRCVPISNHLYFYWYRQILGQKVEFLVSFYNNEISEKSEIFDDQFSVERPDGSNFTLKIRSTKLEDSAMYFCASSEGLGADTQYFGPGTRLTVL.

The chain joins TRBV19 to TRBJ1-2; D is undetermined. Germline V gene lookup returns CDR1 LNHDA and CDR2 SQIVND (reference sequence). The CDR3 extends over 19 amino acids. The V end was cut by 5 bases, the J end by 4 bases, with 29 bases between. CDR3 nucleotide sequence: TGTGCCAGTAGTCCCGTCACCTCCATCGCCCGCGGTGAGATCTATGGCTACACCTTC. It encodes CASSPVTSIARGEIYGYTF.

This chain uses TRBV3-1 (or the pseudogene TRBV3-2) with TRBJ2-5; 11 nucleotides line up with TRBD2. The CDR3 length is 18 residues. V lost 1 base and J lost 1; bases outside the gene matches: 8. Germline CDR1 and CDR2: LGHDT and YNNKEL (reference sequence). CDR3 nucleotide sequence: TGTGCCAGCAGCCAAGGGTCTAGCGGGGGGCCCAGCCAAGAGACCCAGTACTTC. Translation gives CASSQGSSGGPSQETQYF.

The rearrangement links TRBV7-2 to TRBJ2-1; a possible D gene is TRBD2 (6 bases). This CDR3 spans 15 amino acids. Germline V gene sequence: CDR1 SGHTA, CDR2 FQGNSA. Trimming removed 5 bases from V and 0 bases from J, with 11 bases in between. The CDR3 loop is CASSGVAASYNEQFF. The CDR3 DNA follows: TGTGCCAGCAGCGGGGTAGCGGCCTCCTACAATGAGCAGTTCTTC.

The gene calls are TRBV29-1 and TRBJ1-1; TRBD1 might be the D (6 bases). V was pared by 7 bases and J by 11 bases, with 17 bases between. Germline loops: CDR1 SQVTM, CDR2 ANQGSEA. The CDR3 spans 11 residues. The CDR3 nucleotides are TGCAGCGGGGGGGACATGCCCCAGGCTTTCTTT. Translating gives CSGGDMPQAFF. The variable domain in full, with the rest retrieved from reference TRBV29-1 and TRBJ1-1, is SAVISQKPSRDICQRGTSLTIQCQVDSQVTMMFWYRQQPGQSLTLIATANQGSEATYESGFVIDKFPISRPNLTFSTLTVSNMSPEDSSIYLCSGGDMPQAFFGQGTRLTVV.

The CDR3: CASSENTDTQYF. As DNA, the CDR3 is TGCGCCAGCAGCGAGAACACAGATACGCAGTATTTT. This sequence joins TRBV5-1 and TRBJ2-3; the D is unclear. Trimming removed 4 bases at V and 2 bases at J, with 5 bases between. There are 12 residues in the CDR3. The V gene's germline CDR1 is SGHRS and CDR2 YFSETQ. Filled out from reference TRBV5-1 and TRBJ2-3, the complete variable domain reads KAGVTQTPRYLIKTRGQQVTLSCSPISGHRSVSWYQQTPGQGLQFLFEYFSETQRNKGNFPGRFSGRQFSNSRSEMNVSTLELGDSALYLCASSENTDTQYFGPGTRLTVL.

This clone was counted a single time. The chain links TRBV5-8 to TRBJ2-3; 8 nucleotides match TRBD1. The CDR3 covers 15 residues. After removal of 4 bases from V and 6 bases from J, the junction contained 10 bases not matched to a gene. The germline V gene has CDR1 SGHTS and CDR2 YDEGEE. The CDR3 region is CASSPPTGAHDTQYF. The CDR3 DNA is TGTGCCAGCAGCCCGCCGACAGGGGCCCACGATACGCAGTATTTT.

The CDR3 loop is CASSLSGTGGYNEQFF. In nucleotides, the CDR3 is TGTGCCAGCAGTTTATCGGGAACAGGGGGCTACAATGAGCAGTTCTTC. The rearrangement joins TRBV6-2 or TRBV6-3 to TRBJ2-1, with 8 bases identical to TRBD1. In germline, CDR1 is MNHEY, CDR2 SVGEGT. J lost 3 bases, V lost 4 bases, and 8 bases had no gene match. The CDR3 length is 16 residues.

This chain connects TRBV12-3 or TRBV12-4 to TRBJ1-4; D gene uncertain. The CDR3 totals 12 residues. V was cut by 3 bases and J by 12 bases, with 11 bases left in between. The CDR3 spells CASSFVREELFF. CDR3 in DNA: TGTGCCAGCAGTTTCGTGCGGGAAGAACTGTTTTTT.

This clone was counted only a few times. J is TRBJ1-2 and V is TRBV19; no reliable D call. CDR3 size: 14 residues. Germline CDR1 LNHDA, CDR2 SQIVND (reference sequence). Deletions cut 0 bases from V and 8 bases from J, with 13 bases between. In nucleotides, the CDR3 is TGTGCCAGTAGTATAGATCTAACCCCGGTCGGCTACACCTTC. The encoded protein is CASSIDLTPVGYTF.

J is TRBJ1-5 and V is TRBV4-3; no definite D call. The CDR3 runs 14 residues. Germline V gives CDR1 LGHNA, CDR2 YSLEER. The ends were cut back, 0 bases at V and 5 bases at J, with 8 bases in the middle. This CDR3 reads CASSQDYGYQPQHF. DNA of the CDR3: TGCGCCAGCAGCCAAGATTACGGGTATCAGCCCCAGCATTTT.

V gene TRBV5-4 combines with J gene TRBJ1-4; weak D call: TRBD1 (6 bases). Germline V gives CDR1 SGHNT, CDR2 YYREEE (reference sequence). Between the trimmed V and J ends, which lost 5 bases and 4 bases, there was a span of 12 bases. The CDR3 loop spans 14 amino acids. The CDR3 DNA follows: TGTGCCAGCAGGCTACAGGGAGTTAATGAAAAACTGTTTTTT. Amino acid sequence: CASRLQGVNEKLFF. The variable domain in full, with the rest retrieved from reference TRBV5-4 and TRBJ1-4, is ETGVTQSPTHLIKTRGQQVTLRCSSQSGHNTVSWYQQALGQGPQFIFQYYREEENGRGNFPPRFSGLQFPNYSSELNVNALELDDSALYLCASRLQGVNEKLFFGSGTQLSVL.

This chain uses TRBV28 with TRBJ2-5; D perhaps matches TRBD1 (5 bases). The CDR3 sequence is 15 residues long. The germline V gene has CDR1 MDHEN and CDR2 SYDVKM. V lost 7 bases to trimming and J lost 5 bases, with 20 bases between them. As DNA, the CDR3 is TGTGCCAGCAATTTCGGCAGGGCCCTATTCGAGACCCAGTACTTC. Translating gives CASNFGRALFETQYF.